Sequencing of this T cell receptor beta chain was carried out in a study of shared clonotypes between healthy human individuals. Overall study findings and caveats: The sharing of 4% to 5.5% of naive CD4 clonotypes was seen across several donors.

Authors' methods: With immunoSEQ giving junction-only sequences and no quality scores, filtering differed. TCRdb's table, derived via immunoSEQ multiplex PCR, lists solely in-frame clones and lacks some. V and J calls and clone size are those listed in that table; D and trimming were worked out from the DNA. The sample lists 730,000 or so clones, about two thirds occurring once. The sample holds one count of this clone. Its cognate antigen is unknown. The CDR3 spans 13 residues. From germline, CDR1 is SNHLY and CDR2 FYNNEI. The ends were cut back, 11 bases at V and 4 bases at J, with 17 bases in the middle.

This sequence joins TRBV2 and TRBJ1-1; no clear D gene. Material: memory CD4+ T cells sorted from blood. As to subset: CD45RA-negative fraction. The TCR comes from a woman under 40 in good health. CDR3 in DNA: TGTGCCTCGCAGTTAGGTACATCCACTGAAGCTTTCTTT. It translates to CASQLGTSTEAFF. The whole variable domain, remainder taken from reference TRBV2 and TRBJ1-1, is EPEVTQTPSHQVTQMGQEVILRCVPISNHLYFYWYRQILGQKVEFLVSFYNNEISEKSEIFDDQFSVERPDGSNFTLKIRSTKLEDSAMYFCASQLGTSTEAFFGQGTRLTVV.